These 24 T cell receptor beta chains were sequenced from one sample in a study of PD-1 blockade in classical Hodgkin lymphoma. Every one of the patients relapsed after autologous stem cell transplantation (brentuximab vedotin exposure was variable). Produced via immunoSEQ multiplex PCR; TCRdb's table is partial and in-frame only. Of approximately 100,000 clones detected, around 89% appear once; the ten largest clones hold approximately 6.3%. Material: peripheral blood mononuclear cells (PBMCs), obtained before the second cycle of nivolumab. The receptors shown here come from a human donor with classical Hodgkin lymphoma.

This chain connects TRBV30 to TRBJ2-3, with TRBD1 matching over 12 bases. CDR1 and CDR2 (germline): GTSNPN, SVGIG (reference sequence). This CDR3 is built from 13 residues. V dropped 8 bases and J dropped 4; count of bases not matched to a gene: 4. The CDR3 DNA follows: TGTGCCCGGGACAGGGGGCTTTCAGATACGCAGTATTTT. Amino acid sequence: CARDRGLSDTQYF.

The rearrangement links TRBV4-2 to TRBJ2-7; D not resolved. This CDR3 has 13 residues. Germline-derived CDR1 and CDR2 are LGHNA and YNFKEQ. V was trimmed by 0 bases and J by 6 bases, leaving 9 bases between them. DNA of the CDR3: TGTGCCAGCAGCCAAGACAGTCTCCGCGAGCAGTACTTC. Translated: CASSQDSLREQYF.

The chain links TRBV11-2 to TRBJ1-2; a possible D gene is TRBD1 (5 bases). This CDR3 contains 16 residues. V was trimmed by 1 base and J by 0 bases, leaving 12 bases between them. Germline V gene lookup returns CDR1 SGHAT and CDR2 FQNNGV. The CDR3, as DNA: TGTGCCAGCAGCTTAGGGGGCAGGGTAGCTAACTATGGCTACACCTTC. Translating gives CASSLGGRVANYGYTF.

The chain employs TRBV30 and TRBJ2-7; D remains ambiguous. Trimming removed 3 bases at V and 4 bases at J, with 13 bases between. Germline lookup yields CDR1 GTSNPN and CDR2 SVGIG (reference sequence). The CDR3 consists of 13 residues. CDR3 amino acids: CAWSLGQQYEQYF. Here the CDR3 DNA reads TGTGCCTGGAGCCTTGGGCAGCAATACGAGCAGTACTTC.

The genes are TRBV5-1 and TRBJ1-4; TRBD1 might be the D (6 bases). The V gene lost 4 bases and the J gene lost 7 bases, with 17 bases spanning the gap. This CDR3 spans 15 amino acids. Germline V gene sequence: CDR1 SGHRS, CDR2 YFSETQ. The CDR3 nucleotides read TGCGCCAGCAGCCCTGTGACAGGCGGACCTGAAAAACTGTTTTTT. This translates into CASSPVTGGPEKLFF. Drawing the rest from reference TRBV5-1 and TRBJ1-4, the complete variable domain is KAGVTQTPRYLIKTRGQQVTLSCSPISGHRSVSWYQQTPGQGLQFLFEYFSETQRNKGNFPGRFSGRQFSNSRSEMNVSTLELGDSALYLCASSPVTGGPEKLFFGSGTQLSVL.

This clone was picked up one time. J is TRBJ1-3 and V is TRBV6-5, with no clear D. This CDR3 comprises 13 residues. Trimming removed 0 bases at V and 4 bases at J, with 4 bases between. Germline V lookup: CDR1 MNHEY, CDR2 SVGAGI. The CDR3 region has the DNA TGTGCCAGCAGTTACTCGAAGGGAAACACCATATATTTT. Translated, it gives CASSYSKGNTIYF.

This clone occurred a few times. The chain uses TRBV7-9 and TRBJ2-1; TRBD2 aligns across 9 bases. V shed 3 bases, J shed 8 bases, and the junction held 5 bases outside the gene matches. The CDR3 covers 14 residues. Germline V gives CDR1 SEHNR, CDR2 FQNEAQ (reference sequence). Here the CDR3 reads CASSLAGGRDEQFF. The CDR3 region has the DNA TGTGCCAGCAGCTTGGCGGGGGGGCGCGATGAGCAGTTCTTC.

This clone was seen only once. The chain couples TRBV6-5 to TRBJ2-7, with 9 bases fitting TRBD1. CDR1 and CDR2 from the germline V gene are MNHEY and SVGAGI. CDR3 length: 14 amino acids. V lost 5 bases, J lost 5 bases, and 7 bases stayed unmatched. This chain's CDR3 is CASSSPGQGNEQYF. The CDR3 DNA is TGTGCCAGCAGTAGTCCGGGACAGGGCAACGAGCAGTACTTC.

The chain joins TRBV20-1 to TRBJ1-1; 7 bases align to TRBD1. The CDR3 loop spans 11 amino acids. Germline CDR1 and CDR2: DFQATT and SNEGSKA (reference sequence). The CDR3 DNA follows: TGCAGGTATCAGGGGGGTCGCGAAGCTTTCTTT. Protein: CRYQGGREAFF.

This clone was recorded only once. The chain carries TRBV7-9 and TRBJ2-5; TRBD1 is a possible D gene (6 bases). The CDR3 has 18 residues. Germline V gene lookup returns CDR1 SEHNR and CDR2 FQNEAQ (reference sequence). V lost 8 bases, J lost 1 base, and 26 bases lay in between. The CDR3 reads CASSPGIWGRGSQETQYF. The CDR3 coding sequence is TGTGCCAGCTCTCCCGGGATTTGGGGCAGGGGAAGCCAAGAGACCCAGTACTTC.

V usage is TRBV18 and J usage is TRBJ1-1; tentatively, D is TRBD1 (5 bases). V gave up 5 bases and J gave up 1 base, with 8 bases separating them. This CDR3 has 13 residues. The germline CDR1 and CDR2 sequences are KGHSH and LQKENI. CDR3 residues: CASSSTENTEAFF. The CDR3 DNA sequence: TGTGCCAGCTCATCGACAGAGAACACTGAAGCTTTCTTT.

This chain connects TRBV9 to TRBJ1-2; TRBD1 matches 9 bases. This CDR3 spans 15 amino acids. The junction had 7 bases not matched to a gene; V was cut back by 4 bases and J by 3 bases. CDR1 SGDLS and CDR2 YYNGEE come from the germline V gene. The CDR3 nucleotides are TGTGCCAGCAGCTCCGGACAGGGGAAGGACTATGGCTACACCTTC. As protein: CASSSGQGKDYGYTF.

CDR3 protein: CASSPPFINTEAFF. The CDR3 DNA sequence: TGTGCCAGCTCACCACCGTTTATCAACACTGAAGCTTTCTTT. V usage is TRBV18 and J usage is TRBJ1-1; D gene ambiguous. CDR1 and CDR2 from the germline V gene are KGHSH and LQKENI. Trimming took 0 bases from V and 2 from J, leaving 7 bases between them. The CDR3 is made up of 14 amino acids.

The chain carries TRBV30 and TRBJ2-5; D gene ambiguous. With 0 bases removed from V and 2 bases from J, the gap between germline ends came to 13 bases. CDR3 length: 15 amino acids. The germline gives CDR1 GTSNPN, CDR2 SVGIG (reference sequence). CDR3 region: CAWSVRMSLQETQYF. The DNA of the CDR3 is TGTGCCTGGAGTGTAAGAATGTCTTTACAAGAGACCCAGTACTTC.

The chain combines TRBV14 with TRBJ2-5; 7 nucleotides line up with TRBD1. Germline-derived CDR1 and CDR2 are SGHDN and FVKESK. This CDR3 spans 13 amino acids. V trimming: 5 bases; J trimming: 4 bases; junction bases outside the gene matches: 4. The DNA of the CDR3 is TGTGCCAGCAGCAACTCAGGGGGAGAGACCCAGTACTTC. This codes for CASSNSGGETQYF.

The chain employs TRBV11-2 and TRBJ2-7; D is ambiguous. CDR1 and CDR2 (germline): SGHAT, FQNNGV. The V gene lost 5 bases and the J gene lost 9 bases, with 17 bases spanning the gap. The CDR3 length is 13 residues. For the CDR3, the DNA is TGTGCCAGCAGCCCGGTGGGTAGGGTTGGGCAGTACTTC. Translating it yields CASSPVGRVGQYF.

The chain employs TRBV5-5 and TRBJ2-1; D is undetermined. Per germline, CDR1 SGHKS and CDR2 YYEKEE (reference sequence). Trimming removed 0 bases at V and 11 bases at J, with 12 bases between. The CDR3 totals 13 residues. As DNA, the CDR3 is TGTGCCAGCAGCTTGGAGCCGGCCCATAAGCAGTTCTTC. This codes for CASSLEPAHKQFF.

This chain joins TRBV6-5 and TRBJ2-5; tentative D call: TRBD1 (6 bases). The CDR3 is 14 amino acids. Trimming stripped 6 bases from V and 2 bases from J, with 13 bases between. Germline V gene lookup returns CDR1 MNHEY and CDR2 SVGAGI. The DNA for the CDR3 is TGTGCCAGCAGGAGACAGGTTGGACAAGAGACCCAGTACTTC. It specifies CASRRQVGQETQYF.

This chain joins TRBV11-2 and TRBJ1-1; D may be TRBD1 (5 bases). Trimming cost V 1 base and J 4 bases, with 10 bases left between them. The CDR3 consists of 14 residues. Germline lookup yields CDR1 SGHAT and CDR2 FQNNGV. The CDR3 loop reads CASSLASQGTEAFF. The CDR3 region has the DNA TGTGCCAGCAGCTTAGCGTCCCAGGGCACTGAAGCTTTCTTT. The full variable domain, in which reference TRBV11-2 and TRBJ1-1 provide the parts outside the CDR3, is EAGVAQSPRYKIIEKRQSVAFWCNPISGHATLYWYQQILGQGPKLLIQFQNNGVVDDSQLPKDRFSAERLKGVDSTLKIQPAKLEDSAVYLCASSLASQGTEAFFGQGTRLTVV.

This chain links TRBV9 with TRBJ2-1, with 7 nucleotides matching TRBD2. CDR3 size: 15 residues. Germline trimming cut 0 bases from V and 6 bases from J; bases unmatched to any gene: 6. Germline CDR1 SGDLS, CDR2 YYNGEE. The CDR3 loop reads CASSVGLAGGNEQFF. CDR3 coding DNA: TGTGCCAGCAGCGTAGGACTAGCCGGGGGCAATGAGCAGTTCTTC.

This sequence joins TRBV11-3 and TRBJ2-3; 9 bases fit TRBD1. V lost 6 bases to trimming and J lost 1 base; unmatched junction nucleotides: 17. This CDR3 region has 19 residues. Germline CDR1 is SGHNT and CDR2 is YENEEA. The CDR3 DNA follows: TGTGCCAGCAGGCTTAGCCCCGTTGACAGGGGGTGGGGCACAGATACGCAGTATTTT. Protein: CASRLSPVDRGWGTDTQYF.

This rearrangement joins TRBV29-1 to TRBJ1-4; D gene ambiguous. CDR1 and CDR2 from the germline V gene are SQVTM and ANQGSEA. This CDR3 region has 13 residues. Trimming stripped 5 bases from V and 7 bases from J, with 14 bases between. CDR3 region: CSVLGKRREKLFF. As DNA, the CDR3 is TGCAGCGTTCTTGGAAAGAGACGTGAAAAACTGTTTTTT. The variable domain in full, completed from reference TRBV29-1 and TRBJ1-4, reads SAVISQKPSRDICQRGTSLTIQCQVDSQVTMMFWYRQQPGQSLTLIATANQGSEATYESGFVIDKFPISRPNLTFSTLTVSNMSPEDSSIYLCSVLGKRREKLFFGSGTQLSVL.

The chain employs TRBV11-3 and TRBJ2-6; tentative D call: TRBD1 (6 bases). Germline lookup yields CDR1 SGHNT and CDR2 YENEEA. The CDR3 is made up of 15 amino acids. V lost 3 bases to trimming and J lost 1 base, with 7 bases between them. For the CDR3, the DNA is TGTGCCAGCAGCTTGGACAGTTCTGGGGCCAACGTCCTGACTTTC. It is translated as CASSLDSSGANVLTF.

The gene calls are TRBV10-2 and TRBJ1-2; D unresolved. Germline V gives CDR1 WSHSY, CDR2 SAAADI. V gave up 2 bases and J gave up 0 bases, with 10 bases separating them. This CDR3 region has 15 residues. Written as DNA, the CDR3 is TGCGCCAGCAGTGAGGGGGTGCGAACTAACTATGGCTACACCTTC. It translates to CASSEGVRTNYGYTF.